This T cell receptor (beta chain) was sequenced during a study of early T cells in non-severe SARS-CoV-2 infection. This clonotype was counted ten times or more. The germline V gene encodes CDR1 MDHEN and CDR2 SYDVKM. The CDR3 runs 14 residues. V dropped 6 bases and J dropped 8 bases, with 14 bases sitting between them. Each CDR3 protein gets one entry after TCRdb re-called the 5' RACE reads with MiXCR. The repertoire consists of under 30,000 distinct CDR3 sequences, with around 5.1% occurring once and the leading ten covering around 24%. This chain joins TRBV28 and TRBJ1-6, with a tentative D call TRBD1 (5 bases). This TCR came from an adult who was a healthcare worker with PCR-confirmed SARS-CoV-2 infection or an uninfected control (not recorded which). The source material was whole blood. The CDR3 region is CASSRRADHSPLHF. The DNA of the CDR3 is TGTGCCAGCAGCCGCAGGGCGGACCATTCACCCCTCCACTTT. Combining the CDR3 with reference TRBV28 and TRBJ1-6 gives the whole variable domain DVKVTQSSRYLVKRTGEKVFLECVQDMDHENMFWYRQDPGLGLRLIYFSYDVKMKEKGDIPEGYSVSREKKERFSLILESASTNQTSMYLCASSRRADHSPLHFGNGTRLTVT.